These 20 T cell receptor beta chains originate from one sample sequenced in a study of blood T cell repertoires in COVID-19. Sequenced by immunoSEQ multiplex PCR; TCRdb stores in-frame clones only, minus some. The sample comprises about 210,000 clones, roughly four fifths of which are singletons, and approximately 12% rests with the top ten. Material: peripheral blood. These receptors originate from a woman in her forties with acute or convalescent COVID-19.

The V and J genes are TRBV19 and TRBJ2-2, with TRBD2 matching 15 bases. Germline loops: CDR1 LNHDA, CDR2 SQIVND (reference sequence). This CDR3 comprises 20 residues. Germline trimming cut 6 bases from V and 2 bases from J; bases unmatched to any gene: 13. The CDR3 nucleotides are TGTGCCAGTAGCAGAAAACCGGGACTAGCGGGGGGAACTAACACCGGGGAGCTGTTTTTT. This encodes CASSRKPGLAGGTNTGELFF.

This clone has just a few counts. The gene calls are TRBV11-2 and TRBJ2-7, with a weak D call TRBD1 (6 bases). This CDR3 is built from 17 residues. Trimming pared 0 bases from V and 4 bases from J, leaving 19 bases between. From germline, CDR1 is SGHAT and CDR2 FQNNGV. The CDR3 DNA reads TGTGCCAGCAGCTTAGATCGGCGATCCAGGGGCCTTTACGAGCAGTACTTC. Translation: CASSLDRRSRGLYEQYF.

The chain employs TRBV11-1 and TRBJ1-1, with TRBD1 as a possible D gene (6 bases). The CDR3 spans 13 residues. Trimming shortened V by 5 bases and J by 3 bases, and 10 bases separated the two germline ends. From germline, CDR1 is SGHAT and CDR2 FQDESV (reference sequence). The CDR3 reads CASSQNRDTEAFF. As DNA, the CDR3 is TGTGCCAGCAGCCAAAACAGGGACACTGAAGCTTTCTTT.

Only a few counts were recorded for this clone. The chain is built from TRBV6-6 and TRBJ2-7, with D possibly TRBD2 on 6 matching bases. The CDR3 runs 12 residues. Germline V lookup: CDR1 MNHNY, CDR2 SVGAGI (reference sequence). As DNA, the CDR3 is TGTGCTGGGGGGTTCGGTCCTAACGAGCAGTACTTC. Translated, it gives CAGGFGPNEQYF.

CDR3 coding DNA: TGTGCCAGCAGTCCGGTCTTTCGATTAGGCAGGGGGGATTATGGCTACACCTTC. This translates into CASSPVFRLGRGDYGYTF. The chain employs TRBV6-6 and TRBJ1-2, with 7 bases lining up with TRBD1. Trimming removed 5 bases from V and 5 bases from J; junction bases left unmatched: 20. The CDR3 has 18 residues. The V gene's germline CDR1 is MNHNY and CDR2 SVGAGI (reference sequence).

This chain links TRBV19 with TRBJ1-1; possible D gene TRBD1, 5 bases. The CDR3 runs to 12 residues. Trimming took 6 bases from V and 11 from J, leaving 16 bases between them. CDR1 is LNHDA, CDR2 SQIVND, per germline (reference sequence). For the CDR3, the DNA is TGTGCCAGTAGACCATCGGACAAGGAGGCTTTCTTT. As protein: CASRPSDKEAFF.

A few counts support this clone. The junction and the germline gene differ at one end; a read error may be behind it. The J gene is TRBJ1-2, the V gene TRBV4-3; 11 nucleotides line up with TRBD1. The CDR3 totals 14 residues. The germline V gene has CDR1 LGHNA and CDR2 YSLEER. The CDR3 DNA reads TGCGCCAGCAGCCAAGAAAGAGGACAGGGGGCAACCCACTTC. It is translated as CASSQERGQGATHF.

The chain combines TRBV3-1 (or the pseudogene TRBV3-2) with TRBJ2-5; D is perhaps TRBD1 (6 bases). This CDR3 spans 13 amino acids. V dropped 4 bases and J dropped 5 bases, with 11 bases sitting between them. Germline V gives CDR1 LGHDT, CDR2 YNNKEL (reference sequence). The CDR3 is CASSPQGKETQYF. The DNA of the CDR3 is TGTGCCAGCAGCCCCCAGGGGAAGGAGACCCAGTACTTC.

This chain joins TRBV27 and TRBJ1-5; 7 bases agree with TRBD1. The CDR3 is made up of 15 amino acids. CDR1 MNHEY and CDR2 SMNVEV come from the germline V gene (reference sequence). Trimming cost V 6 bases and J 6 bases; bases outside gene matches: 11. The CDR3 DNA reads TGTGCCAGCAGACCCCTAGAGGGGGCGCGTCAGCCCCAGCATTTT. Translating it yields CASRPLEGARQPQHF.

The chain recombines TRBV6-4 with TRBJ1-5; no clear D gene. V lost 3 bases and J lost 4, with 10 bases in between. This CDR3 has 14 residues. CDR1 MRHNA and CDR2 SNTAGT come from the germline V gene. The CDR3 loop reads CASSDKGGNQPQHF. The DNA of the CDR3 is TGTGCCAGCAGTGATAAAGGAGGGAATCAGCCCCAGCATTTT.

A single count supports this clone. The V and J genes are TRBV12-5 and TRBJ2-7; perhaps TRBD2 as D (6 bases). With 6 bases removed from V and 4 bases from J, the gap between germline ends came to 19 bases. This CDR3 has 15 amino acids. Per the germline V gene, CDR1 is LGHNT and CDR2 is FRNRAP. CDR3 DNA sequence: TGTGCTAGTGGGATCCTCCGGGAGTTAGAATACGAGCAGTACTTC. It specifies CASGILRELEYEQYF. Based on the CDR3 plus reference TRBV12-5 and TRBJ2-7, the full variable domain is DARVTQTPRHKVTEMGQEVTMRCQPILGHNTVFWYRQTMMQGLELLAYFRNRAPLDDSGMPKDRFSAEMPDATLATLKIQPSEPRDSAVYFCASGILRELEYEQYFGPGTRLTVT.

The V gene is TRBV12-3 or TRBV12-4, the J gene TRBJ2-7; D call uncertain. The V end was cut by 7 bases, the J end by 0 bases, with 10 bases between. The CDR3 extends over 13 amino acids. CDR3 sequence reads: CASTPRASYEQYF. CDR3 in DNA: TGTGCCAGCACTCCTCGAGCCTCCTACGAGCAGTACTTC.

J is TRBJ1-2 and V is TRBV2; D is undetermined. V was clipped by 0 bases and J by 7 bases, with 15 bases between them. Germline loops: CDR1 SNHLY, CDR2 FYNNEI. There are 15 residues in the CDR3. The CDR3 coding sequence is TGTGCCAGCAGTGAAGCGGAAGCTAGCGTTCGTGGCTACACCTTC. As protein: CASSEAEASVRGYTF.

This chain uses TRBV5-5 with TRBJ2-5; D may be TRBD2 (5 bases). The V gene lost 0 bases and the J gene lost 3 bases, with 6 bases spanning the gap. The length of the CDR3 is 13 residues. Germline V lookup: CDR1 SGHKS, CDR2 YYEKEE (reference sequence). CDR3 amino acids: CASSLAREETQYF. The CDR3 nucleotides read TGTGCCAGCAGCTTGGCGAGGGAAGAGACCCAGTACTTC.

A single count supports this clone. The J gene is TRBJ2-2, the V gene TRBV7-6; 9 bases agree with TRBD2. The CDR3 totals 15 residues. CDR1 SGHVS and CDR2 FNYEAQ come from the germline V gene. The V gene end was trimmed by 10 bases and the J gene end by 6 bases; junction bases not matched to a gene: 12. The CDR3 is CATRGSGRGAGELFF. The DNA of the CDR3 is TGTGCCACTCGGGGTAGCGGGAGAGGCGCCGGGGAGCTGTTTTTT.

The rearrangement uses TRBV7-2 and TRBJ2-7; possible D gene TRBD1, 5 bases. The CDR3 spans 18 residues. Germline CDR1 reads SGHTA; CDR2 reads FQGNSA. Trimming removed 2 bases at V and 1 base at J, with 21 bases between. As DNA, the CDR3 is TGTGCCAGCAGCTTAAGAACTTCGACAGCACATCCTTCCTACGAGCAGTACTTC. Translated, it gives CASSLRTSTAHPSYEQYF.

The chain employs TRBV11-2 and TRBJ2-1, with D maybe TRBD2 (7 bases). Germline CDR1 reads SGHAT; CDR2 reads FQNNGV. This CDR3 comprises 15 residues. V gave up 6 bases and J gave up 4 bases, with 16 bases separating them. DNA of the CDR3: TGTGCCAGCAGATCGGCGGGGGCCGGTTACAATGAGCAGTTCTTC. It specifies CASRSAGAGYNEQFF. Using reference TRBV11-2 and TRBJ2-1 for the parts outside the CDR3, the full variable domain is EAGVAQSPRYKIIEKRQSVAFWCNPISGHATLYWYQQILGQGPKLLIQFQNNGVVDDSQLPKDRFSAERLKGVDSTLKIQPAKLEDSAVYLCASRSAGAGYNEQFFGPGTRLTVL.

Only a few counts were recorded for this clone. Other DNA sequences in this specimen translate into the identical CDR3. The chain has TRBV27 and TRBJ2-7; D not certain. The ends were cut back, 2 bases at V and 1 base at J, with 9 bases in the middle. There are 14 residues in the CDR3. Per germline, CDR1 MNHEY and CDR2 SMNVEV (reference sequence). CDR3 sequence: CASSLSTASYEQYF. CDR3 nucleotides: TGTGCCAGCAGTTTAAGTACAGCTTCCTACGAGCAGTACTTC.

The chain couples TRBV10-2 to TRBJ1-1; the D gene is possibly TRBD1 (6 bases). The CDR3 is 15 amino acids. Germline CDR1 WSHSY, CDR2 SAAADI. Between the trimmed V and J ends, which lost 8 bases and 4 bases, there was a span of 20 bases. The CDR3 here is CASPTGTTLFTEAFF. The CDR3 DNA reads as TGCGCCAGCCCGACCGGGACAACACTTTTCACTGAAGCTTTCTTT.

CDR3: CSASSLNTGELFF. The CDR3 coding sequence is TGCAGTGCTAGTTCGTTGAACACCGGGGAGCTGTTTTTT. This chain uses TRBV20-1 with TRBJ2-2; D is ambiguous. CDR3 length equals 13 residues. V gave up 3 bases and J gave up 1 base, with 6 bases separating them. In germline, CDR1 is DFQATT, CDR2 SNEGSKA (reference sequence).